In this sample, the clone carrying this T cell receptor (beta chain) turned up many times. The antigen is undetermined. Germline CDR1 MGHRA, CDR2 YSYEKL. This CDR3 comprises 14 residues. The ends were cut back, 0 bases at V and 3 bases at J, with 6 bases in the middle. With a J-beta primer mix and a sample-barcoded 5' primer, a second PCR ran about 6 to 11 cycles. Each cDNA molecule was tagged by a template-switch adaptor that had 12 random nucleotides. MiXCR, run by TCRdb on the 5' RACE reads, gives a single entry per CDR3 protein. The sample lists roughly 680,000 distinct CDR3 sequences, under 65% seen once, with roughly 14% in the top ten. The sample is drawn from a study of blood T cells in healthy people across ages. General study points: Measured against age, TCR beta diversity per million T cells decreased in a roughly linear manner. Percentage of naive T cells showed a strong correlation with TCR beta diversity.

This chain connects TRBV4-1 to TRBJ2-4; tentative D call: TRBD2 (5 bases). The origin of this receptor is a woman older than 75 in good health. The sequenced sample was blood. The CDR3 sequence is CASSQDDYKNIQYF. The CDR3, as DNA: TGCGCCAGCAGCCAAGATGACTACAAAAACATTCAGTACTTC.